These 10 T cell receptor beta chains were all obtained from the same sample, sequenced in a study of Tregs in tolerant kidney transplant recipients. The nonmyeloablative bone marrow transplants came from related graft donors, with transient mixed chimerism. Data came from immunoSEQ multiplex PCR; TCRdb stores just in-frame clones and leaves some out. This sample has more than 90,000 clones, with approximately 93% found just once. The sequencing used CD4+ T cells from blood (PBMCs), collected 12 months after the transplant. The origin of the receptors is a human patient who received a combined kidney and bone marrow transplant. Some T cells may have come from the graft donor.

This clone turned up a few times. This chain uses TRBV19 with TRBJ2-7, with 8 nucleotides matching TRBD2. This CDR3 spans 12 amino acids. V lost 5 bases and J lost 6; bases outside the gene matches: 3. The germline gives CDR1 LNHDA, CDR2 SQIVND (reference sequence). Here the CDR3 DNA reads TGTGCCAGTAGTGAAACTAGCGGCGAGCAGTACTTC. Its protein is CASSETSGEQYF.

V is TRBV7-2 and J is TRBJ2-7, with 7 nucleotides matching TRBD1. Germline CDR1 is SGHTA and CDR2 is FQGNSA. V was pared by 5 bases and J by 3 bases, with 19 bases of the junction left unmatched. The CDR3 totals 18 residues. CDR3 nucleotide sequence: TGTGCCAGCAGCCGCCGACAGGGTGGATTCCTCGGTTTCTACGAGCAGTACTTC. It encodes CASSRRQGGFLGFYEQYF. Together with reference TRBV7-2 and TRBJ2-7, the CDR3 gives the full variable domain: GAGVSQSPSNKVTEKGKDVELRCDPISGHTALYWYRQSLGQGLEFLIYFQGNSAPDKSGLPSDRFSAERTGGSVSTLTIQRTQQEDSAVYLCASSRRQGGFLGFYEQYFGPGTRLTVT.

V gene TRBV6-5 combines with J gene TRBJ1-6; TRBD1 matches 9 bases. CDR1 and CDR2 (germline): MNHEY, SVGAGI. The CDR3 spans 13 residues. The V segment lost 8 bases and the J segment 9 bases; nucleotides outside the gene matches: 5. DNA of the CDR3: TGTGCCAGCGGTACAGGGGGCACTTCACCCCTCCACTTT. Amino acid sequence: CASGTGGTSPLHF.

This chain joins TRBV7-2 and TRBJ2-5, with 7 bases lining up with TRBD1. The germline gives CDR1 SGHTA, CDR2 FQGNSA. This CDR3 spans 16 amino acids. Trimming removed 5 bases from V and 5 bases from J; junction bases left unmatched: 14. CDR3 DNA sequence: TGTGCCAGCAGCCGCGACAGGGTTGGGTTATTGGAGACCCAGTACTTC. Translated, it gives CASSRDRVGLLETQYF.

There are a few counts of this clone. The V gene is TRBV5-6, the J gene TRBJ2-7; TRBD1 matches at 10 bases. Trimming removed 2 bases from V and 1 base from J; junction bases left unmatched: 12. Germline V gives CDR1 SGHDT, CDR2 YYEEEE. The length of the CDR3 is 18 residues. This CDR3 reads CASSLPGQGGPFSYEQYF. CDR3 nucleotides: TGTGCCAGCAGCTTACCCGGACAGGGGGGACCCTTTTCCTACGAGCAGTACTTC.

The V gene is TRBV27, the J gene TRBJ1-3; a possible D gene is TRBD1 (5 bases). The germline V gene encodes CDR1 MNHEY and CDR2 SMNVEV (reference sequence). The V gene lost 2 bases and the J gene lost 3 bases, with 5 bases spanning the gap. The CDR3 extends over 13 amino acids. CDR3 nucleotide sequence: TGTGCCAGCAGTTTACAGGGTGGAAACACCATATATTTT. Its protein product is CASSLQGGNTIYF.

Written as DNA, the CDR3 is TGTGCCAGCAGACAGGCGGCGACAGGGATTTCACCCCTCCACTTT. It is translated as CASRQAATGISPLHF. The chain is built from TRBV6-4 and TRBJ1-6; 7 bases align to TRBD1. Germline assignment: CDR1 MRHNA and CDR2 SNTAGT. The junction had 11 bases not matched to a gene; V was cut back by 6 bases and J by 9 bases. The CDR3 loop spans 15 amino acids.

CDR3 DNA sequence: TGTGCCAGCAGCCCCAAGGGGCACACAGATACGCAGTATTTT. Encoded protein: CASSPKGHTDTQYF. This chain joins TRBV7-3 and TRBJ2-3; D might be TRBD1 (5 bases). Per the germline V gene, CDR1 is SGHTA and CDR2 is FQGTGA. Trimming took 5 bases from V and 2 from J, leaving 11 bases between them. The CDR3 is 14 amino acids.

V gene TRBV2 combines with J gene TRBJ2-1, with 8 bases matching TRBD2. Looked up from germline, CDR1 is SNHLY and CDR2 is FYNNEI. The CDR3 runs 15 residues. The V segment lost 3 bases and the J segment 6 bases; nucleotides outside the gene matches: 7. Here the CDR3 reads CASSDWLAGLNEQFF. CDR3 coding DNA: TGTGCCAGCAGTGATTGGCTAGCGGGCCTCAATGAGCAGTTCTTC.

The rearrangement joins TRBV19 to TRBJ1-1; maybe TRBD1 (5 bases). The CDR3 runs to 16 residues. The V and J ends lost 1 base and 5 bases respectively, with 17 bases between them. The germline V gene encodes CDR1 LNHDA and CDR2 SQIVND (reference sequence). CDR3 nucleotide sequence: TGTGCCAGTAGTATAGCTAAGGGGAGGCCGAAGACTGAAGCTTTCTTT. Amino acids: CASSIAKGRPKTEAFF. Supplemented by reference TRBV19 and TRBJ1-1, the full variable domain reads DGGITQSPKYLFRKEGQNVTLSCEQNLNHDAMYWYRQDPGQGLRLIYYSQIVNDFQKGDIAEGYSVSREKKESFPLTVTSAQKNPTAFYLCASSIAKGRPKTEAFFGQGTRLTVV.